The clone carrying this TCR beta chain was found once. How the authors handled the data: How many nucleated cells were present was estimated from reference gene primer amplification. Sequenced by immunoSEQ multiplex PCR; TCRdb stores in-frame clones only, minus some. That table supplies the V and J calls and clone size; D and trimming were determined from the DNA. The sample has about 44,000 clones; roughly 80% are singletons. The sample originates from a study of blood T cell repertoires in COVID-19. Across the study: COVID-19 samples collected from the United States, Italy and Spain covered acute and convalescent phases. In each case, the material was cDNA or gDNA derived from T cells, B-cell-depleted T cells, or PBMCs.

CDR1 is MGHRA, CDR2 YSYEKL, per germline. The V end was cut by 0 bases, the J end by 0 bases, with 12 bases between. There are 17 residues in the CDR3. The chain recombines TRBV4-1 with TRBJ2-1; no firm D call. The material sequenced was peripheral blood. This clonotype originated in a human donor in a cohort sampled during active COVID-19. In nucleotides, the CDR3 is TGCGCCAGCAGCCAAGATGTCGCTAGGAGCTCCTACAATGAGCAGTTCTTC. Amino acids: CASSQDVARSSYNEQFF.